Here is one T cell receptor beta chain with its context. This sample was taken from a study of blood T cells in healthy people across ages. Next came a second PCR, run for roughly 6 to 11 cycles, which used a sample-barcoded 5' primer along with a J-beta primer mix. TCRdb re-derived calls from the 5' RACE reads in MiXCR, one entry per CDR3 protein. The sample yields 1.5 million to 2 million distinct CDR3 sequences, around half seen once. The germline V gene encodes CDR1 SQVTM and CDR2 ANQGSEA. Deletions cut 6 bases from V and 0 bases from J, with 5 bases between. There are 11 residues in the CDR3. This TCR came from a woman in her forties in good health. Sequenced material: blood. The genes are TRBV29-1 and TRBJ1-1, with unresolved D. CDR3 in amino acids: CSVSMNTEAFF. The DNA of the CDR3 is TGCAGCGTAAGTATGAACACTGAAGCTTTCTTT.